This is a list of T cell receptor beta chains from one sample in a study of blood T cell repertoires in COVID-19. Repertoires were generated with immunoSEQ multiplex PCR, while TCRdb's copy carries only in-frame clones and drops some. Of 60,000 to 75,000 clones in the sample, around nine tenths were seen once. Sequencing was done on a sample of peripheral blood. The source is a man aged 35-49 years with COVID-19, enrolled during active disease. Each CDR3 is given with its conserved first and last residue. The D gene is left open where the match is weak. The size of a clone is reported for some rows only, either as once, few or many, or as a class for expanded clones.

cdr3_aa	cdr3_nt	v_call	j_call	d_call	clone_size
CSGTSGGGETQYF	TGCAGCGGGACTAGCGGGGGCGGGGAGACCCAGTACTTC	TRBV29-1	TRBJ2-5	TRBD2	.
CASMPGQLSGNTIYF	TGTGCCAGTATGCCGGGACAGCTCTCTGGAAACACCATATATTTT	TRBV19	TRBJ1-3	TRBD1	.
CAWVMRGSYNEQFF	TGTGCCTGGGTCATGCGAGGCTCCTACAATGAGCAGTTCTTC	TRBV30	TRBJ2-1	.	.
CASSTASGGQETQYF	TGCGCCAGCAGCACTGCTAGCGGGGGCCAAGAGACCCAGTACTTC	TRBV5-1	TRBJ2-5	TRBD2	.
CASSVIGESNTEAFF	TGTGCCAGCAGCGTAATCGGAGAGTCGAACACTGAAGCTTTCTTT	TRBV9	TRBJ1-1	.	.
CASSPSGTSSNEQFF	TGTGCCAGCAGCCCATCCGGGACTAGCTCCAATGAGCAGTTCTTC	TRBV11-3	TRBJ2-1	TRBD2	.
CASGGIDTQYF	TGTGCCAGCGGGGGGATAGATACGCAGTATTTT	TRBV2	TRBJ2-3	.	.
CAWNRQGSTEAFF	TGTGCCTGGAACAGACAGGGTTCCACTGAAGCTTTCTTT	TRBV30	TRBJ1-1	TRBD1	.
CASSSRQRLTGELFF	TGTGCCAGCAGTTCCCGACAGAGATTGACCGGGGAGCTGTTTTTT	TRBV27	TRBJ2-2	.	.
CASSRGGAQNEKLFF	TGTGCCAGCAGCCGGGGGGGGGCGCAGAATGAAAAACTGTTTTTT	TRBV5-4	TRBJ1-4	.	.
CASSYGQVWTGNSGNTIYF	TGCGCCAGCAGCTACGGACAGGTGTGGACTGGGAACTCTGGAAACACCATATATTTT	TRBV5-1	TRBJ1-3	TRBD1	.
CASRITSNPEKLFF	TGTGCCAGCAGAATAACCAGTAATCCTGAAAAACTGTTTTTT	TRBV6-5	TRBJ1-4	.	.
CASSGGNTGELFF	TGCGCCAGCAGCGGGGGAAACACCGGGGAGCTGTTTTTT	TRBV10-1	TRBJ2-2	.	.
CASNLPLGAGGRMNTEAFF	TGTGCCAGCAATTTGCCTTTAGGCGCAGGGGGCAGGATGAACACTGAAGCTTTCTTT	TRBV28	TRBJ1-1	TRBD1	.
CASSLVSGLINSGANVLTF	TGTGCCAGCAGCTTGGTTTCAGGTTTGATCAACTCTGGGGCCAACGTCCTGACTTTC	TRBV5-8	TRBJ2-6	.	.
CASSSGGTATDTQYF	TGTGCCAGCAGTTCAGGAGGAACTGCTACAGATACGCAGTATTTT	TRBV6-6	TRBJ2-3	.	.
CASSPFQGVTEAFF	TGTGCCAGTAGCCCTTTTCAGGGGGTCACTGAAGCTTTCTTT	TRBV19	TRBJ1-1	TRBD1	.
CASSLMFLADYNEQFF	TGTGCCAGCAGCTTAATGTTCCTAGCGGACTACAATGAGCAGTTCTTC	TRBV7-9	TRBJ2-1	TRBD2	.
CASTRQVNTEAFF	TGTGCCAGCACCCGACAGGTAAACACTGAAGCTTTCTTT	TRBV14	TRBJ1-1	.	.
CAWQLAGGIDNEQFF	TGTGCCTGGCAACTAGCGGGGGGGATAGACAATGAGCAGTTCTTC	TRBV30	TRBJ2-1	TRBD2	.
CASSLVRSSYNEQFF	TGTGCCAGCAGTTTAGTAAGGAGCTCCTACAATGAGCAGTTCTTC	TRBV6-5	TRBJ2-1	.	.
CASRRSRGETQYF	TGTGCCAGCAGGAGGTCCAGGGGTGAGACCCAGTACTTC	TRBV6-5	TRBJ2-5	.	.
CASSVAAGSYEQYF	TGTGCCAGCAGCGTAGCGGCAGGGTCCTACGAGCAGTACTTC	TRBV9	TRBJ2-7	.	.
CASSLGTANEQFF	TGCGCCAGCAGCTTGGGGACAGCCAATGAGCAGTTCTTC	TRBV5-1	TRBJ2-1	.	.
CASSRWGRGGEGELFF	TGCGCCAGCAGCAGGTGGGGCAGGGGCGGCGAAGGGGAGCTGTTTTTT	TRBV4-1	TRBJ2-2	.	.
CASRPGQGNTIYF	TGTGCCAGCAGACCCGGACAGGGGAACACCATATATTTT	TRBV11-2	TRBJ1-3	TRBD1	.
CASSSMNTEAFF	TGTGCCAGCAGTTCTATGAACACTGAAGCTTTCTTT	TRBV6-2/TRBV6-3	TRBJ1-1	.	.
CASSQGVGDRGELFF	TGTGCCAGCAGCCAAGGGGTCGGGGATCGCGGGGAGCTGTTTTTT	TRBV3-1/TRBV3-2	TRBJ2-2	.	.
CASGPQPRKGGETQYF	TGTGCTAGTGGCCCCCAACCGCGGAAGGGCGGGGAGACCCAGTACTTC	TRBV12-5	TRBJ2-5	.	.
CASSQDFSGESGYTF	TGTGCCAGCAGCCAAGATTTTTCGGGGGAGAGTGGCTACACCTTC	TRBV3-1/TRBV3-2	TRBJ1-2	.	.
CASSRSTGGSPYEQYF	TGTGCCAGCAGTAGGTCTACAGGGGGCAGCCCCTACGAGCAGTACTTC	TRBV27	TRBJ2-7	TRBD1	.
CASTFQGEVGLHF	TGTGCCAGCACCTTCCAGGGGGAGGTGGGTCTCCACTTT	TRBV2	TRBJ1-6	TRBD1	once
CASSVGPAGVQETQYF	TGTGCCAGCAGCGTAGGACCCGCGGGAGTTCAAGAGACCCAGTACTTC	TRBV9	TRBJ2-5	TRBD2	few
CASSQESGSSYEQYF	TGTGCCAGCAGCCAAGAATCTGGCAGCTCCTACGAGCAGTACTTC	TRBV4-2	TRBJ2-7	.	.
CSVEGQANTGELFF	TGCAGCGTTGAGGGTCAGGCGAACACCGGGGAGCTGTTTTTT	TRBV29-1	TRBJ2-2	.	.
CASSGGLSNQPQHF	TGTGCCAGTAGTGGAGGACTTAGCAATCAGCCCCAGCATTTT	TRBV19	TRBJ1-5	.	.
CASSRGHTIYF	TGTGCCAGCAGTAGGGGGCACACCATATATTTT	TRBV2	TRBJ1-3	TRBD1	.
CASSILAGELNEQFF	TGCGCCAGCAGCATACTAGCGGGGGAATTGAATGAGCAGTTCTTC	TRBV5-1	TRBJ2-1	TRBD2	once
CASSLLLSGANVLTF	TGCGCCAGCAGCTTACTGCTATCTGGGGCCAACGTCCTGACTTTC	TRBV5-1	TRBJ2-6	.	.
CASTFEVGGKQFF	TGTGCCAGCACCTTTGAGGTCGGGGGGAAGCAGTTCTTC	TRBV11-2	TRBJ2-1	TRBD2	.
CASGLVVGDSNQPQHF	TGTGCTAGTGGTTTGGTAGTCGGGGATAGCAATCAGCCCCAGCATTTT	TRBV12-5	TRBJ1-5	.	.
CASRAFGELFF	TGTGCCAGCAGGGCATTCGGGGAGCTGTTTTTT	TRBV14	TRBJ2-2	.	.
CASSWRGRGFF	TGCGCCAGCAGTTGGCGGGGGCGGGGTTTCTTT	TRBV10-1	TRBJ1-1	.	.
CASSAPGTGVDEQYF	TGTGCCAGCAGCGCCCCCGGGACAGGGGTCGACGAGCAGTACTTC	TRBV9	TRBJ2-7	TRBD1	.
CASSLNFRTEAFF	TGTGCCAGCAGCTTGAACTTTCGTACTGAAGCTTTCTTT	TRBV5-5	TRBJ1-1	.	.
CASRQQGLDRETQYF	TGCGCCAGCAGACAACAGGGATTAGATAGAGAGACCCAGTACTTC	TRBV4-1	TRBJ2-5	.	once
CASRETGGRRAEAFF	TGTGCCAGCAGGGAAACCGGGGGGCGCAGGGCTGAAGCTTTCTTT	TRBV25-1	TRBJ1-1	.	.
CATSARAAEAFF	TGTGCCACCAGCGCCCGCGCCGCTGAAGCTTTCTTT	TRBV15	TRBJ1-1	.	.